Listed below are T cell receptor beta chains from one sample, sequenced in a study of blood T cell repertoires in COVID-19. Only in-frame clones appear in the TCRdb table, and some are missing; sequencing was by immunoSEQ multiplex PCR. The sample lists around 120,000 clones; about 83% were seen once. Sequencing was carried out using peripheral blood. Every receptor here comes from a man aged 40-49 years with active or convalescent COVID-19. CDR3s include the opening cysteine and the closing phenylalanine or tryptophan. A D gene is named only where the DNA matches it firmly. Clone size appears in some rows only: once, few, many, or a class for an expanded clone.

j_call,cdr3_length,d_call,clone_size,v_call,cdr3_aa,cdr3_nt
TRBJ2-7,13,NA,NA,TRBV3-1/TRBV3-2,CASSPNQAYEQYF,TGTGCCAGCAGCCCAAACCAGGCCTACGAGCAGTACTTC
TRBJ1-4,16,NA,NA,TRBV25-1,CASSDRAGTTNEKLFF,TGTGCCAGCAGTGATCGGGCGGGAACAACTAATGAAAAACTGTTTTTT
TRBJ1-2,17,TRBD1,NA,TRBV5-1,CASRLSLDRGGPEGYTF,TGCGCCAGCCGCCTAAGTTTGGACAGGGGAGGCCCTGAAGGCTACACCTTC
TRBJ2-4,18,TRBD2,once,TRBV7-9,CASSLASGDGRAKNIQYF,TGTGCCAGCAGCTTAGCGTCGGGGGACGGGAGGGCCAAAAACATTCAGTACTTC
TRBJ1-5,15,NA,NA,TRBV10-2,CASRRDIDSNQPQHF,TGCGCCAGCAGACGTGACATCGATAGCAATCAGCCCCAGCATTTT
TRBJ2-5,11,NA,NA,TRBV15,CATSYQETQYF,TGTGCCACCTCGTACCAAGAGACCCAGTACTTC
TRBJ1-1,13,NA,NA,TRBV30,CAGQSPGNTEAFF,TGTGCCGGACAATCGCCGGGGAACACTGAAGCTTTCTTT
TRBJ1-3,16,NA,NA,TRBV7-6,CASSLSTQGTGNTIYF,TGTGCCAGCAGCTTATCCACCCAGGGGACTGGAAACACCATATATTTT
TRBJ1-2,14,TRBD1,NA,TRBV19,CASSSRTGHYGYTF,TGTGCCAGTAGTTCAAGGACAGGGCACTATGGCTACACCTTC
TRBJ2-7,16,NA,NA,TRBV7-2,CASSLDAGANFGEQYF,TGTGCCAGCAGCTTAGATGCGGGGGCGAACTTTGGCGAGCAGTACTTC
TRBJ1-2,15,TRBD1,NA,TRBV5-1,CASSKDRPSNYGYTF,TGCGCCAGCAGCAAGGACAGGCCCTCTAACTATGGCTACACCTTC
TRBJ2-7,15,NA,many,TRBV7-9,CASSLIGRASYEQYF,TGTGCCAGCAGCTTAATCGGCAGGGCCTCCTACGAGCAGTACTTC
TRBJ1-1,17,TRBD1,NA,TRBV11-2,CASSRAGTGLAWAEAFF,TGTGCCAGCAGCCGGGCCGGGACAGGGCTCGCGTGGGCCGAAGCTTTCTTT
TRBJ1-6,16,NA,NA,TRBV19,CASSTGRIDYNSPLHF,TGTGCCAGTAGTACAGGGAGGATCGACTATAATTCACCCCTCCACTTT
TRBJ2-3,16,NA,NA,TRBV6-1,CASSAKNRVLTDTQYF,TGTGCCAGCAGTGCAAAAAACAGGGTTTTAACAGATACGCAGTATTTT
TRBJ2-3,15,TRBD2,NA,TRBV9,CASSAAGGRTDTQYF,TGTGCCAGCAGCGCAGCGGGGGGGCGGACAGATACGCAGTATTTT
TRBJ2-1,11,NA,NA,TRBV11-1,CASSPGEEQFF,TGTGCCAGCAGCCCCGGAGAAGAGCAGTTCTTC
TRBJ1-5,15,TRBD1,NA,TRBV19,CASSQRTGAGQPQHF,TGTGCCAGTAGCCAAAGGACAGGAGCTGGCCAGCCCCAGCATTTT
TRBJ1-4,15,TRBD1,NA,TRBV11-2,CASSRLTGLGEKLFF,TGTGCCAGCAGCCGCCTGACAGGGTTGGGGGAAAAACTGTTTTTT
TRBJ1-4,15,TRBD1,few,TRBV24-1,CATSDSTGRNEKLFF,TGTGCCACCAGTGATTCGACAGGGCGGAATGAAAAACTGTTTTTT
TRBJ2-7,15,TRBD2,NA,TRBV7-3,CASSLIAGETYEQYF,TGTGCCAGCAGCTTAATTGCGGGGGAAACCTACGAGCAGTACTTC
TRBJ1-1,15,NA,NA,TRBV9,CASSVSWGKGNEAFF,TGTGCCAGCAGCGTATCGTGGGGAAAGGGGAATGAAGCTTTCTTT
TRBJ2-3,15,TRBD2,NA,TRBV7-9,CASSLALAGGDTQCF,TGTGCCAGCAGCTTAGCACTAGCGGGGGGAGATACGCAGTGTTTT
TRBJ2-3,17,TRBD2,NA,TRBV7-3,CASSLGLAGGQTDTQYF,TGTGCCAGCAGCCTCGGACTAGCGGGGGGGCAAACAGATACGCAGTATTTT
TRBJ2-5,14,TRBD1,once,TRBV7-9,CASSITGARETQYF,TGTGCCAGCAGCATAACAGGGGCCCGGGAGACCCAGTACTTC
TRBJ2-5,13,TRBD1,NA,TRBV6-5,CASSAGGRETQYF,TGTGCCAGCAGCGCAGGGGGCAGAGAGACCCAGTACTTC
TRBJ2-3,17,TRBD1,once,TRBV7-2,CASSNTGTGGFTDTQYF,TGTGCCAGCAGCAATACCGGGACAGGGGGATTCACAGATACGCAGTATTTT
TRBJ2-3,14,TRBD2,NA,TRBV27,CASGGGRGTDTQYF,TGTGCCAGCGGCGGGGGTCGGGGCACAGATACGCAGTATTTT